A single sample is the source of the 10 T cell receptor beta chains below, sequenced in a study of blood T cell repertoires in COVID-19. This table comes from immunoSEQ multiplex PCR, and its TCRdb copy is limited to in-frame clones, with some not included. The sample carries fewer than 200,000 clones, about 86% recorded once. The sequencing sample was made of PBMCs or T cells enriched from blood (not recorded which). The source of these receptors is a woman in her thirties or forties in a cohort exposed to, infected with or recovered from COVID-19 (not recorded which).

This clone was recorded once. The chain employs TRBV2 and TRBJ1-3, with D hard to call. The CDR3 has 14 residues. Trimming cost V 3 bases and J 4 bases, with 10 bases left between them. The V gene's germline CDR1 is SNHLY and CDR2 FYNNEI. CDR3: CASSDQVSGNTIYF. The DNA of the CDR3 is TGTGCCAGCAGTGACCAGGTATCCGGAAACACCATATATTTT.

This chain links TRBV4-3 with TRBJ1-2; the D is unclear. The CDR3 covers 14 residues. Germline assignment: CDR1 LGHNA and CDR2 YSLEER. V lost 0 bases, J lost 4 bases, and 9 bases lay in between. The CDR3 protein is CASSQDLGFYGYTF. In DNA form, the CDR3 reads TGCGCCAGCAGCCAAGACCTCGGGTTCTATGGCTACACCTTC.

The rearrangement uses TRBV7-2 and TRBJ1-1; a possible D gene is TRBD1 (6 bases). The CDR3 covers 14 residues. V was shortened by 2 bases and J by 4 bases, with 11 bases between the two germline ends. Germline-derived CDR1 and CDR2 are SGHTA and FQGNSA. DNA for the CDR3: TGTGCCAGCAGCTTAAACAGGGAGGGCACTGAAGCTTTCTTT. As protein: CASSLNREGTEAFF.

The J gene is TRBJ2-3, the V gene TRBV11-2, with TRBD2 matching over 11 bases. V shed 1 base, J shed 0 bases, and the junction held 6 bases outside the gene matches. Germline CDR1 and CDR2: SGHAT and FQNNGV. The CDR3 spans 18 residues. CDR3 protein: CASSLVLAGGLSTDTQYF. Here the CDR3 DNA reads TGTGCCAGCAGCTTAGTGTTAGCGGGGGGGCTCAGCACAGATACGCAGTATTTT.

The rearrangement joins TRBV7-9 to TRBJ1-1; tentative D call: TRBD1 (6 bases). Germline V lookup: CDR1 SEHNR, CDR2 FQNEAQ (reference sequence). The length of the CDR3 is 16 residues. V was pared by 4 bases and J by 4 bases, with 19 bases between. The CDR3 protein is CASSSAHGYRATEAFF. The CDR3 nucleotides are TGTGCCAGCAGCTCAGCCCATGGGTACAGGGCCACTGAAGCTTTCTTT.

The rearrangement joins TRBV9 to TRBJ1-6, with D maybe TRBD1 (5 bases). The CDR3 runs 15 residues. Trimming stripped 6 bases from V and 1 base from J, with 11 bases between. Germline assignment: CDR1 SGDLS and CDR2 YYNGEE. For the CDR3, the DNA is TGTGCCAGCAAAGACAGAGATTCCTATAATTCACCCCTCCACTTT. Protein: CASKDRDSYNSPLHF.

The chain links TRBV10-1 to TRBJ2-1; D possibly corresponds to TRBD1 (5 bases). Germline V lookup: CDR1 WNHNN, CDR2 SYGVQD (reference sequence). The V and J ends lost 10 bases and 9 bases respectively, with 19 bases between them. This CDR3 comprises 13 residues. CDR3 sequence reads: CATTAVRQGEQFF. For the CDR3, the DNA is TGCGCCACCACAGCTGTACGGCAGGGTGAGCAGTTCTTC.

This rearrangement joins TRBV6-1 to TRBJ1-2, with 8 positions matching TRBD1. The germline V gene encodes CDR1 MNHNS and CDR2 SASEGT. Trimming cost V 3 bases and J 4 bases; bases outside gene matches: 4. The CDR3 length is 14 residues. In DNA, the CDR3 is TGTGCCAGCAGTGAGGTACAGGGGGGCTATGGCTACACCTTC. It codes for CASSEVQGGYGYTF.

This chain links TRBV27 with TRBJ1-1; D is unresolved. Germline V gene sequence: CDR1 MNHEY, CDR2 SMNVEV (reference sequence). Trimming removed 5 bases from V and 0 bases from J, with 13 bases in between. The CDR3 is 15 amino acids. As DNA, the CDR3 is TGTGCCAGCAGTCTAGCCGCATCGTTGAACACTGAAGCTTTCTTT. This translates into CASSLAASLNTEAFF.

V is TRBV18 and J is TRBJ2-5, with 8 bases aligning to TRBD1. From germline, CDR1 is KGHSH and CDR2 LQKENI. The J segment lost 1 base and the V segment lost 3 bases, leaving 4 bases of the junction unmatched. This CDR3 spans 15 amino acids. CDR3 residues: CASSPKDRAQETQYF. CDR3 DNA: TGTGCCAGCTCACCTAAGGACAGGGCCCAAGAGACCCAGTACTTC.